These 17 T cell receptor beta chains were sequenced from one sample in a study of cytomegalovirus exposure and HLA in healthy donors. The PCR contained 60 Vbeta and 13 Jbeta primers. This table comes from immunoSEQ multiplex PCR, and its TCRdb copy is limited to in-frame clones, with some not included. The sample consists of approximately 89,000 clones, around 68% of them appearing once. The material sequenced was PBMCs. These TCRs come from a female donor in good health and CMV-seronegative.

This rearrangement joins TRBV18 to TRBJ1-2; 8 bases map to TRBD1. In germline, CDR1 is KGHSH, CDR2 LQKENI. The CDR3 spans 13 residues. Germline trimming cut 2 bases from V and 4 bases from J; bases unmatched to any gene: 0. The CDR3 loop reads CASSPDRGYGYTF. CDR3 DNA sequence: TGTGCCAGCTCACCAGACAGGGGCTATGGCTACACCTTC.

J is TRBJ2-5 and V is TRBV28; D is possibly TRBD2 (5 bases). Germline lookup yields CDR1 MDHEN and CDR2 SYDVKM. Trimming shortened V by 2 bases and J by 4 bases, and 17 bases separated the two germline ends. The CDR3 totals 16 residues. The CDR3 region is CASSLGARLTIETQYF. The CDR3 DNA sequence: TGTGCCAGCAGTTTAGGTGCCAGACTGACTATAGAGACCCAGTACTTC.

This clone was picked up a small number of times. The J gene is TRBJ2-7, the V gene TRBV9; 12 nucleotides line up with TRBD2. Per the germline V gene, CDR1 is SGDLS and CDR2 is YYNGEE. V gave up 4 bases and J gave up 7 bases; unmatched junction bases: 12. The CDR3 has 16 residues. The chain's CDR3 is CASSIRTSGNLREQYF. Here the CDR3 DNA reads TGTGCCAGCAGCATACGGACTAGCGGGAACCTTCGGGAGCAGTACTTC.

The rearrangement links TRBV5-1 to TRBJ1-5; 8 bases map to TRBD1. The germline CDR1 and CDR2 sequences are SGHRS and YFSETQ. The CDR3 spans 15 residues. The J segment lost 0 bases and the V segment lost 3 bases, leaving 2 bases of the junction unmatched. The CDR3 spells CASSSGGDSNQPQHF. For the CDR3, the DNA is TGCGCCAGCAGCTCAGGGGGCGATAGCAATCAGCCCCAGCATTTT.

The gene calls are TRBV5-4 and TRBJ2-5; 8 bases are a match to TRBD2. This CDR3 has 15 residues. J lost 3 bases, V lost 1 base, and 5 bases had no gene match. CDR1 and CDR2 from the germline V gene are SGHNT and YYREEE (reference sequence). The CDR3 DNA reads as TGTGCCAGCAGCTTGAAGCTAGCGGGCGAAGAGACCCAGTACTTC. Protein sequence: CASSLKLAGEETQYF.

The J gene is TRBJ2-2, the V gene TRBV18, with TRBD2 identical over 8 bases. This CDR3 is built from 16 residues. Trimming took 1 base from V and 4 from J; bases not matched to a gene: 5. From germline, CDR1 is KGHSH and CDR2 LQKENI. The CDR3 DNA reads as TGTGCCAGCTCACCACGGACTAGCTTAAGCACCGGGGAGCTGTTTTTT. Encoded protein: CASSPRTSLSTGELFF.

Here the CDR3 reads CASSEGDYSNQPQHF. CDR3 nucleotide sequence: TGTGCCAGCAGCGAGGGAGACTATAGCAATCAGCCCCAGCATTTT. The chain links TRBV11-2 to TRBJ1-5; D is uncertain. Trimming removed 5 bases from V and 0 bases from J, with 11 bases in between. This CDR3 comprises 15 residues. The germline V gene has CDR1 SGHAT and CDR2 FQNNGV.

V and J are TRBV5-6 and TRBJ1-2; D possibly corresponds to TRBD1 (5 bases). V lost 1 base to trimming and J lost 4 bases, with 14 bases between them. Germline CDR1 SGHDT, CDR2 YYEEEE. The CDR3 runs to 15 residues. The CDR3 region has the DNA TGTGCCAGCAGCTTGATAGCAGGGAAGGGCTATGGCTACACCTTC. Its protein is CASSLIAGKGYGYTF.

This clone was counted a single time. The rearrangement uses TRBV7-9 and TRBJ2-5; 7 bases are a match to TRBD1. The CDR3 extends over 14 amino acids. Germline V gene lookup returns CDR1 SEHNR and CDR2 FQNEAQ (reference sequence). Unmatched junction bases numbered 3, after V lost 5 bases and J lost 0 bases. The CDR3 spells CASSVRGNQETQYF. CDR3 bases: TGTGCCAGCAGCGTCAGGGGGAACCAAGAGACCCAGTACTTC.

The CDR3 DNA reads TGTGCCAGCAGGAGAGTGACAGGGTCCTATGGCTACACCTTC. Amino acids: CASRRVTGSYGYTF. The genes are TRBV6-5 and TRBJ1-2; 7 nucleotides match TRBD1. CDR3 size: 14 residues. Germline CDR1 MNHEY, CDR2 SVGAGI. V dropped 6 bases and J dropped 4; count of bases not matched to a gene: 8.

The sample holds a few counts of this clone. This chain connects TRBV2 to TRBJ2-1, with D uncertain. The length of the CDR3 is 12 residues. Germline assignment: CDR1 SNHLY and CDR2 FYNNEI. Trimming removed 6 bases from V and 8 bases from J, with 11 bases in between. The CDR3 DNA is TGTGCCAGCAGCCCCACTCGGGATGAGCAGTTCTTC. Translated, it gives CASSPTRDEQFF.

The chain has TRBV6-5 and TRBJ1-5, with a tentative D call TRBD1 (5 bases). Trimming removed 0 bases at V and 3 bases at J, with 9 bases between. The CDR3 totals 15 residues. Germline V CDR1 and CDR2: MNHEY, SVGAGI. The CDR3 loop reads CASSYSGGDNQPQHF. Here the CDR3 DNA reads TGTGCCAGCAGTTACTCGGGGGGGGACAATCAGCCCCAGCATTTT.

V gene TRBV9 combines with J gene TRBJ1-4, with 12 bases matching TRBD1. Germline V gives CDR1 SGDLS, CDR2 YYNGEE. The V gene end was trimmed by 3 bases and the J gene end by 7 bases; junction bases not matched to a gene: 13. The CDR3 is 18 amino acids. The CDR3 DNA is TGTGCCAGCAGCGGTTCCGGGACAGGGGGCGCGTTAGGTGAAAAACTGTTTTTT. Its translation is CASSGSGTGGALGEKLFF.

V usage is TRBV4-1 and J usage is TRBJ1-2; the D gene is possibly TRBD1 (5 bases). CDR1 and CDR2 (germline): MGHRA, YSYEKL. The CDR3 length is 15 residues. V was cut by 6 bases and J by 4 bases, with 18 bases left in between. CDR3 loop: CASRHEGTGIYGYTF. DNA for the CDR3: TGCGCCAGCAGGCATGAAGGAACAGGCATCTATGGCTACACCTTC.

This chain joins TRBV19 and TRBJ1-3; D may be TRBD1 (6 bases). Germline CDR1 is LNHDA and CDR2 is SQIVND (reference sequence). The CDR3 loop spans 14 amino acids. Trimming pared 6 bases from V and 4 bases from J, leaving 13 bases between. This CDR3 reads CASRRGQYGNTIYF. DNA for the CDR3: TGTGCCAGTAGAAGAGGACAGTACGGAAACACCATATATTTT.

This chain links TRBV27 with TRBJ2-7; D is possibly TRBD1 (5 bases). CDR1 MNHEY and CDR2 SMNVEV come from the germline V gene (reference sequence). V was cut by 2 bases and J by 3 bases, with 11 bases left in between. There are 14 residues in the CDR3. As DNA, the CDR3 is TGTGCCAGCAGTTTAGGGCAGGGCATCTACGAGCAGTACTTC. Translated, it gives CASSLGQGIYEQYF.

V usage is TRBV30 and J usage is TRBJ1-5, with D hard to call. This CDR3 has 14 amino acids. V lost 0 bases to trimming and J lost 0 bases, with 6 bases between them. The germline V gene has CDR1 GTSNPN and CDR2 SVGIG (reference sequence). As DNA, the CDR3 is TGTGCCTGGAGTGTACTGCATAGCAATCAGCCCCAGCATTTT. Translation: CAWSVLHSNQPQHF.